This passage covers 10 T cell receptor beta chains from one sample sequenced in a study of T cell changes during pregnancy in multiple sclerosis. The assay was immunoSEQ multiplex PCR, and TCRdb's table has in-frame clones only and misses some. Altogether 30,000 to 40,000 clones are present, around 89% being singletons, with the ten largest covering more than 5.5%. This specimen was CD8+ T cells from peripheral blood mononuclear cells, taken in the third trimester of pregnancy. The receptor set was obtained from a female donor with multiple sclerosis, enrolled in a pregnancy study.

The CDR3 spells CASRTPTGLTEAFF. Written as DNA, the CDR3 is TGTGCCAGCAGGACCCCGACAGGGTTAACTGAAGCTTTCTTT. The gene calls are TRBV6-5 and TRBJ1-1; the match to TRBD1 covers 7 bases. V lost 6 bases and J lost 5; bases outside the gene matches: 9. The CDR3 has 14 residues. The germline V gene has CDR1 MNHEY and CDR2 SVGAGI.

The chain combines TRBV6-6 with TRBJ2-2, with 7 bases identical to TRBD1. Germline CDR1 reads MNHNY; CDR2 reads SVGAGI (reference sequence). The junction had 7 bases not matched to a gene; V was cut back by 0 bases and J by 6 bases. CDR3 length equals 16 residues. CDR3 protein: CASSYSIWTGAGELFF. The CDR3 nucleotides are TGTGCCAGCAGTTACTCGATTTGGACAGGAGCCGGGGAGCTGTTTTTT.

The chain links TRBV27 to TRBJ2-5, with D unresolved. The CDR3 contains 14 residues. The V and J ends lost 3 bases and 2 bases respectively, with 10 bases between them. The V gene's germline CDR1 is MNHEY and CDR2 SMNVEV (reference sequence). CDR3 protein: CASSFWAPQETQYF. CDR3 DNA sequence: TGTGCCAGCAGTTTTTGGGCACCACAAGAGACCCAGTACTTC.

This clone has a handful of counts. This rearrangement joins TRBV28 to TRBJ2-2; D is perhaps TRBD1 (5 bases). Looked up from germline, CDR1 is MDHEN and CDR2 is SYDVKM. V shed 11 bases and J shed 4 bases, with 8 bases lying between them. The CDR3 covers 11 residues. The CDR3 DNA reads TGTGCCTCAGGGTCCACCGGGGAGCTGTTTTTT. Its protein is CASGSTGELFF.

CDR3 DNA sequence: TGTGCCAGCGTGGGAGGCCCCTCCTACAATGAGCAGTTCTTC. It is translated as CASVGGPSYNEQFF. V usage is TRBV2 and J usage is TRBJ2-1, with D perhaps TRBD2 (6 bases). CDR1 is SNHLY, CDR2 FYNNEI, per germline. The CDR3 is 14 residues long. V shed 8 bases and J shed 0 bases, with 11 bases lying between them. Drawing the rest from reference TRBV2 and TRBJ2-1, the complete variable domain is EPEVTQTPSHQVTQMGQEVILRCVPISNHLYFYWYRQILGQKVEFLVSFYNNEISEKSEIFDDQFSVERPDGSNFTLKIRSTKLEDSAMYFCASVGGPSYNEQFFGPGTRLTVL.

This clone was seen only once. V gene TRBV28 combines with J gene TRBJ2-1; the match to TRBD2 covers 7 bases. V was pared by 6 bases and J by 3 bases, with 11 bases of the junction left unmatched. Germline V CDR1 and CDR2: MDHEN, SYDVKM. The CDR3 is 16 residues long. The CDR3 protein is CASSPVSGEVYNEQFF. CDR3 sequence (DNA): TGTGCCAGCAGCCCCGTAAGCGGGGAGGTCTACAATGAGCAGTTCTTC. Full variable domain (outside the CDR3, taken from reference TRBV28 and TRBJ2-1): DVKVTQSSRYLVKRTGEKVFLECVQDMDHENMFWYRQDPGLGLRLIYFSYDVKMKEKGDIPEGYSVSREKKERFSLILESASTNQTSMYLCASSPVSGEVYNEQFFGPGTRLTVL.

This clone was seen a single time. The rearrangement uses TRBV11-2 and TRBJ2-1; the D gene is possibly TRBD2 (7 bases). Germline CDR1 and CDR2: SGHAT and FQNNGV. This CDR3 region has 16 residues. Deletions cut 1 base from V and 4 bases from J, with 14 bases between. This CDR3 reads CASSLVGGPTYNEQFF. The CDR3 region has the DNA TGTGCCAGCAGCTTAGTGGGGGGGCCTACTTACAATGAGCAGTTCTTC.

The V and J genes are TRBV5-1 and TRBJ2-3, with 11 nucleotides matching TRBD2. Germline-derived CDR1 and CDR2 are SGHRS and YFSETQ. The V gene end was trimmed by 4 bases and the J gene end by 4 bases; junction bases not matched to a gene: 5. This CDR3 contains 15 residues. The CDR3 sequence: CASSLAGGSADTQYF. DNA for the CDR3: TGCGCCAGCAGCCTAGCGGGGGGAAGCGCAGATACGCAGTATTTT.

V gene TRBV19 combines with J gene TRBJ2-7, with 10 bases aligning to TRBD1. Germline-derived CDR1 and CDR2 are LNHDA and SQIVND (reference sequence). The V gene end was trimmed by 3 bases and the J gene end by 4 bases; junction bases not matched to a gene: 6. This CDR3 is 15 amino acids long. CDR3 sequence: CASSMRQGAMYEQYF. The CDR3 bases are TGTGCCAGTAGTATGAGACAGGGGGCTATGTACGAGCAGTACTTC.

This clone was detected only once. The genes are TRBV4-1 and TRBJ2-1, with 8 bases lining up with TRBD2. The CDR3 is 15 amino acids. CDR1 is MGHRA and CDR2 is YSYEKL in the germline V gene. Trimming took 4 bases from V and 9 from J; bases not matched to a gene: 11. As DNA, the CDR3 is TGCGCCAGCAGCCCATCCGGACTAGCTTCGGGTGAGCAGTTCTTC. It specifies CASSPSGLASGEQFF.